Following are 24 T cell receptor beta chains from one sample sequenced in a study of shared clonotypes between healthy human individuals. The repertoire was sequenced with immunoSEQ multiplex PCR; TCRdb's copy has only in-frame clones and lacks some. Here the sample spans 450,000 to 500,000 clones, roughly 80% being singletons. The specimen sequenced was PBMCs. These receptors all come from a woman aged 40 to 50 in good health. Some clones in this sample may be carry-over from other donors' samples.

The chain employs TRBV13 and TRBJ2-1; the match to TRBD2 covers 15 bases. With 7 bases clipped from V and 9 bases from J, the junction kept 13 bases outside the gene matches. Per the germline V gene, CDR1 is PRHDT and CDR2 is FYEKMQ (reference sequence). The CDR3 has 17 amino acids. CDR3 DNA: TGTGCCAGCATCATCGGACTAGCGGGAGGGCCGATCGCTGAGCAGTTCTTC. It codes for CASIIGLAGGPIAEQFF.

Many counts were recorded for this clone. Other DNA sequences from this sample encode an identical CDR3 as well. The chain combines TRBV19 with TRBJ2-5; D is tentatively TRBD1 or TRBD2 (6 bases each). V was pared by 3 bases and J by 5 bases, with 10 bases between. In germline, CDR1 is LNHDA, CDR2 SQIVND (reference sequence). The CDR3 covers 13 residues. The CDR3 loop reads CASSMGGRETQYF. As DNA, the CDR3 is TGTGCCAGTAGTATGGGGGGCAGGGAGACCCAGTACTTC.

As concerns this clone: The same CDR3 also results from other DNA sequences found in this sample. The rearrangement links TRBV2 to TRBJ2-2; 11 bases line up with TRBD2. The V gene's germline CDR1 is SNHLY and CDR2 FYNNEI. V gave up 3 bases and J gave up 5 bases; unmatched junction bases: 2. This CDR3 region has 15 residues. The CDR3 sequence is CASSDRLAGTGELFF. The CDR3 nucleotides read TGTGCCAGCAGTGATAGACTAGCGGGAACCGGGGAGCTGTTTTTT.

CDR3 in DNA: TGTGCCAGTAGTCTGGGACTAGCGGTCGGCGAGCAGTACTTC. It translates to CASSLGLAVGEQYF. This rearrangement joins TRBV19 to TRBJ2-7; 11 bases line up with TRBD2. The CDR3 runs to 14 residues. Germline CDR1 and CDR2: LNHDA and SQIVND (reference sequence). With V trimmed by 5 bases and J by 6 bases, 6 bases remained unmatched.

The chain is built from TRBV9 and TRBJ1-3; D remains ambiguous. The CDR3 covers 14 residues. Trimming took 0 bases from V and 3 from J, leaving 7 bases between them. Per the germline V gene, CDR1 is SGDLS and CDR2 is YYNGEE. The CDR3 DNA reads TGTGCCAGCAGCGTAGCTGCGGTTGGAAACACCATATATTTT. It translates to CASSVAAVGNTIYF.

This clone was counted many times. This CDR3 is CASSFVITGELFF. Here the CDR3 DNA reads TGTGCCAGCAGCTTTGTTATCACCGGGGAGCTGTTTTTT. This chain joins TRBV5-6 and TRBJ2-2; D gene uncertain. This CDR3 comprises 13 residues. Germline loops: CDR1 SGHDT, CDR2 YYEEEE. Trimming stripped 2 bases from V and 4 bases from J, with 6 bases between.

CDR3 in amino acids: CATSPRAPTGDTQYF. CDR3 in DNA: TGTGCCACCTCTCCCAGGGCCCCCACAGGAGATACGCAGTATTTT. V and J are TRBV19 and TRBJ2-3; D possibly corresponds to TRBD1 (5 bases). Trimming pared 10 bases from V and 5 bases from J, leaving 22 bases between. The CDR3 totals 15 residues. Germline V CDR1 and CDR2: LNHDA, SQIVND (reference sequence).

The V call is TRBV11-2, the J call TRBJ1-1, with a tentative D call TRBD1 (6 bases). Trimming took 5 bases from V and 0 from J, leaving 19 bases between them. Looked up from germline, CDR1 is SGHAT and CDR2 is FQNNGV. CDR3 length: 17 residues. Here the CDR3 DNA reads TGTGCCAGCAGCCACGGAGGGGGTAACATATTGAACACTGAAGCTTTCTTT. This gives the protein CASSHGGGNILNTEAFF.

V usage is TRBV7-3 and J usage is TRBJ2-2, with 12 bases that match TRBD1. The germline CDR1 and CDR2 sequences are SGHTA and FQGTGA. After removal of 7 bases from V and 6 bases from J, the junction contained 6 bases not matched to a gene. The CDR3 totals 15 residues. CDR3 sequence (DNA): TGTGCCAGCAAACCGGGGACAGGGGGCGCCGGGGAGCTGTTTTTT. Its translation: CASKPGTGGAGELFF.

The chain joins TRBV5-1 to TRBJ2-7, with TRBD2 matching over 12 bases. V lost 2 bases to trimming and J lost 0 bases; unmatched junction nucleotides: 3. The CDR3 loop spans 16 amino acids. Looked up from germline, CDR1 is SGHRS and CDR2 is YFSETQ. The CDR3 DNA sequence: TGCGCCAGCAGCTTCAGGACTAGCGGGGTCTCCTACGAGCAGTACTTC. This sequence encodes CASSFRTSGVSYEQYF.

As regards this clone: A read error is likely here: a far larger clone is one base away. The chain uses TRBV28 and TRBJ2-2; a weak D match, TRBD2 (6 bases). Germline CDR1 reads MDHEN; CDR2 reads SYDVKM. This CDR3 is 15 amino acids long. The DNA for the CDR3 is TGTGCCAGCAGTCTTCGGAAAGGGTCCACCGGGGGGCTGTTTTTT. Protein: CASSLRKGSTGGLFF. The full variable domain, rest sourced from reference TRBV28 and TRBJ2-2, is DVKVTQSSRYLVKRTGEKVFLECVQDMDHENMFWYRQDPGLGLRLIYFSYDVKMKEKGDIPEGYSVSREKKERFSLILESASTNQTSMYLCASSLRKGSTGGLFFGEGSRLTVL.

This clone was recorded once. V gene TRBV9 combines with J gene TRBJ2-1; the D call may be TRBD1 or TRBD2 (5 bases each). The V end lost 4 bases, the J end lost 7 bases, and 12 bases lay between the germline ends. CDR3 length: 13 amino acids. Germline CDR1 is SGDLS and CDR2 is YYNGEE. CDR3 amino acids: CASSLSGGNEQFF. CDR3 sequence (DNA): TGTGCCAGCAGCCTCAGTGGGGGAAATGAGCAGTTCTTC.

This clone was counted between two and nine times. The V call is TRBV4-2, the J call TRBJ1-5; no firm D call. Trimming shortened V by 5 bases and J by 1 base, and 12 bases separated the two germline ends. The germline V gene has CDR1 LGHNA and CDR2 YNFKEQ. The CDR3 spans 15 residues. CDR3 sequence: CASSYAGLSNQPQHF. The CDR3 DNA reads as TGTGCCAGCAGCTATGCGGGCCTCAGCAATCAGCCCCAGCATTTT.

CDR3 sequence: CASSLKRTAPPNTGELFF. CDR3 nucleotides: TGTGCCAGCAGCTTAAAAAGGACAGCCCCTCCGAACACCGGGGAGCTGTTTTTT. J is TRBJ2-2 and V is TRBV7-3, with TRBD1 as a possible D gene (6 bases). Germline CDR1 SGHTA, CDR2 FQGTGA. Trimming stripped 1 base from V and 0 bases from J, with 15 bases between. The CDR3 contains 18 residues.

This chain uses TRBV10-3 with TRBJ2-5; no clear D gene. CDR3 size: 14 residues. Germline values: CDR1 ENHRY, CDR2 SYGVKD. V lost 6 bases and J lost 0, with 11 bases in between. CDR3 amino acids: CAISPVSYQETQYF. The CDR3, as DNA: TGTGCCATCAGCCCAGTTAGCTACCAAGAGACCCAGTACTTC.

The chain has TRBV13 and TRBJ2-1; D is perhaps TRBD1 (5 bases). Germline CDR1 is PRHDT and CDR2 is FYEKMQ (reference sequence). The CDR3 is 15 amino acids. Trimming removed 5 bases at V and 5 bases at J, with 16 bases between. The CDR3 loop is CASSTIGETDNEQFF. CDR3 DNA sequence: TGTGCCAGCAGCACGATAGGGGAAACAGACAATGAGCAGTTCTTC.

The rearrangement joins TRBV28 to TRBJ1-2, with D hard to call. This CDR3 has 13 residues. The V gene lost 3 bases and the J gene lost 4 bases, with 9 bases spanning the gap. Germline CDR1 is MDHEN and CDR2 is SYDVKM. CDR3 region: CASSFQGIYGYTF. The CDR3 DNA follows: TGTGCCAGCAGTTTTCAAGGGATCTATGGCTACACCTTC.

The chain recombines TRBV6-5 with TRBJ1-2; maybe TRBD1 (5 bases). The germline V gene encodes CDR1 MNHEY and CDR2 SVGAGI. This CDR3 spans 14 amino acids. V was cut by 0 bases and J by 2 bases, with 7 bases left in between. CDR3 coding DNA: TGTGCCAGCAGTTACTCAGGGGCAAACTATGGCTACACCTTC. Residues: CASSYSGANYGYTF.

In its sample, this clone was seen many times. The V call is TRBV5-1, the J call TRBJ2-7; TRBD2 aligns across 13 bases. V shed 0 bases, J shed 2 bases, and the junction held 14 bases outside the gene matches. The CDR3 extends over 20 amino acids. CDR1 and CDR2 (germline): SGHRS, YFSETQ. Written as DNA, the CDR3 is TGCGCCAGCAGCTTGGACTGGGGACTAGCGGGACTCACCCCCACCTACGAGCAGTACTTC. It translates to CASSLDWGLAGLTPTYEQYF.

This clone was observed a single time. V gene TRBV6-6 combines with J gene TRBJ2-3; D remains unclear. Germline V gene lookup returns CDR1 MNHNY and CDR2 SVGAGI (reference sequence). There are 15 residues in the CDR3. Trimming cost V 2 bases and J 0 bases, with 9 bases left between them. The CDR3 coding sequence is TGTGCCAGCAGTTACACCGCTCCTAGCACAGATACGCAGTATTTT. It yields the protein CASSYTAPSTDTQYF.

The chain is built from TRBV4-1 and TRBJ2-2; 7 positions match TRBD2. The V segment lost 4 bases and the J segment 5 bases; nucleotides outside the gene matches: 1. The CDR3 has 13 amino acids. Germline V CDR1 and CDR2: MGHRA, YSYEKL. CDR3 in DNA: TGCGCCAGCAGCCGGGAGGGGACCGGGGAGCTGTTTTTT. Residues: CASSREGTGELFF.

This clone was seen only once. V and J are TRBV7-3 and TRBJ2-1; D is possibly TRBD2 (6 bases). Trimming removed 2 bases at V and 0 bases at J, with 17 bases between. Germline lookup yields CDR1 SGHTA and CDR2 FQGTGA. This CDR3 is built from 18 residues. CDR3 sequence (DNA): TGTGCCAGCAGCTTAGTTGGGGTAGCGGAAAGCTCCTACAATGAGCAGTTCTTC. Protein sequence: CASSLVGVAESSYNEQFF.

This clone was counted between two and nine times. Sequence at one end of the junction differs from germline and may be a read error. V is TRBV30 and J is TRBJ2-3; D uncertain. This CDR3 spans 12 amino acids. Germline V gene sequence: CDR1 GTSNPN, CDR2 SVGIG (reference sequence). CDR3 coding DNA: TGTGCCTGGAGTGTGGCCTCAGATATGCAGTATTTT. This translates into CAWSVASDMQYF.

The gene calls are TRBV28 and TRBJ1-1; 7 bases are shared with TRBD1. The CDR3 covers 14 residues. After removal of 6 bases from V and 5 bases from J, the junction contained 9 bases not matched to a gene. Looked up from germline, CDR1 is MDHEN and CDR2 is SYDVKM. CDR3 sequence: CASRLTGDWTEAFF. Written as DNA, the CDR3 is TGTGCCAGCAGGCTAACAGGGGATTGGACTGAAGCTTTCTTT.